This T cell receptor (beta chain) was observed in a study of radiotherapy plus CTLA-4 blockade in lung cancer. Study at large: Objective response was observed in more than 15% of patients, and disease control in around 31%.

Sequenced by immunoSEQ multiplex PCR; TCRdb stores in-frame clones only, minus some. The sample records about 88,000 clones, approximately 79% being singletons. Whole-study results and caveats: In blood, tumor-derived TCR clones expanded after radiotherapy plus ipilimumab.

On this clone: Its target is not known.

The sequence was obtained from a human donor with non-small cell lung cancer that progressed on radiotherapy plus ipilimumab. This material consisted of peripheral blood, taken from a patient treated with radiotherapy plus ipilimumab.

CDR3 in DNA: TGTGCCAGCAGCTTAGGTGGGCTAGCAGGGGTCGATGAGCAGTTCTTC. This sequence encodes CASSLGGLAGVDEQFF. J is TRBJ2-1 and V is TRBV13; a weak D match, TRBD1 (6 bases). Trimming removed 0 bases from V and 8 bases from J, with 17 bases in between. Germline V lookup: CDR1 PRHDT, CDR2 FYEKMQ (reference sequence). There are 16 residues in the CDR3.